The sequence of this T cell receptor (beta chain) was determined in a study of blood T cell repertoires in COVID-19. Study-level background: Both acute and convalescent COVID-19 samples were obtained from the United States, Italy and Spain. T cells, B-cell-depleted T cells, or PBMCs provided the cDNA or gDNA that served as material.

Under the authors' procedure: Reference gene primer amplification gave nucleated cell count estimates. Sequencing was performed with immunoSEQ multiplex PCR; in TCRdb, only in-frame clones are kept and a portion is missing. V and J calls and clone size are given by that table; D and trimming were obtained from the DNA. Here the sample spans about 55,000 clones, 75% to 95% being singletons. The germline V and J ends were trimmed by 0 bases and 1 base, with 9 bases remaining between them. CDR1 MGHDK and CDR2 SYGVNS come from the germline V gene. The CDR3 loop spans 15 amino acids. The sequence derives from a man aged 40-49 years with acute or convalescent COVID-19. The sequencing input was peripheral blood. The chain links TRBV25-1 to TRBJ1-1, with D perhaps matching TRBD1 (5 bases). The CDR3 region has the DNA TGTGCCAGCAGTGAATACAGGGTTGAGAACACTGAAGCTTTCTTT. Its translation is CASSEYRVENTEAFF. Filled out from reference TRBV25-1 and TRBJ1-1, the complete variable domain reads EADIYQTPRYLVIGTGKKITLECSQTMGHDKMYWYQQDPGMELHLIHYSYGVNSTEKGDLSSESTVSRIRTEHFPLTLESARPSHTSQYLCASSEYRVENTEAFFGQGTRLTVV.